Here is one T cell receptor beta chain with its context. These data originate in a study of blood T cell repertoires in COVID-19. The method was immunoSEQ multiplex PCR; TCRdb's version includes in-frame clones alone and lacks a portion of them. Among more than 100,000 clones listed, approximately 87% were seen once. This CDR3 region has 15 residues. The germline V gene has CDR1 GTSNPN and CDR2 SVGIG (reference sequence). Trimming removed 0 bases at V and 4 bases at J, with 13 bases between. The clonotype was recovered from a man aged 70-80 years with active COVID-19. The sequenced material came from peripheral blood. This chain joins TRBV30 and TRBJ2-1; TRBD1 is a possible D gene (5 bases). DNA for the CDR3: TGTGCCTGGAGTGTACTGGCTGGGGCATACAATGAGCAGTTCTTC. Translated, it gives CAWSVLAGAYNEQFF.